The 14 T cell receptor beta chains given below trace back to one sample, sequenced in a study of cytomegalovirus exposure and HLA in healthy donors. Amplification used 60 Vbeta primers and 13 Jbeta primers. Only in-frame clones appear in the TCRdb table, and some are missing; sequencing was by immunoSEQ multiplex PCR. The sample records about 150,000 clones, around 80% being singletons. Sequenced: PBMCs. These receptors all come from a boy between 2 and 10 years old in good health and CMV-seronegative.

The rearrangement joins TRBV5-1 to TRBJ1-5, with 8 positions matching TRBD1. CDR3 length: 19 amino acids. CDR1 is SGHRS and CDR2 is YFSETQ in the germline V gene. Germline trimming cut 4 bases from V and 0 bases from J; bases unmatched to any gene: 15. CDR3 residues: CASSPQGALTRDSNQPQHF. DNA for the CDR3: TGCGCCAGCAGCCCGCAGGGGGCCCTAACCCGTGATAGCAATCAGCCCCAGCATTTT.

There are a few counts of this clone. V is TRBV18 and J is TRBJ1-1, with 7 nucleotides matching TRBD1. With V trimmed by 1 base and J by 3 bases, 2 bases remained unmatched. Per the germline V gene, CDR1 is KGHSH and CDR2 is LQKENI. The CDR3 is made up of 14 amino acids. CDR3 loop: CASSPLGTDTEAFF. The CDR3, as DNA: TGTGCCAGCTCACCACTAGGGACAGACACTGAAGCTTTCTTT.

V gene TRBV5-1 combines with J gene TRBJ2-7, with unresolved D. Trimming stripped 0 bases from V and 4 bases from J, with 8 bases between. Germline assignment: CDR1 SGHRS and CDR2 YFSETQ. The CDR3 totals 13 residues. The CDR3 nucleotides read TGCGCCAGCAGCTTGGACTCAGGATACGAGCAGTACTTC. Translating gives CASSLDSGYEQYF.

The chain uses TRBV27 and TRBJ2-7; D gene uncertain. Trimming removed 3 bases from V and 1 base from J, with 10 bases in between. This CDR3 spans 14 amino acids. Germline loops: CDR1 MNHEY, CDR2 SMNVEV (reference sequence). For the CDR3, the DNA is TGTGCCAGCAGTTTCCTTGCCGGGTCCTACGAGCAGTACTTC. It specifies CASSFLAGSYEQYF.

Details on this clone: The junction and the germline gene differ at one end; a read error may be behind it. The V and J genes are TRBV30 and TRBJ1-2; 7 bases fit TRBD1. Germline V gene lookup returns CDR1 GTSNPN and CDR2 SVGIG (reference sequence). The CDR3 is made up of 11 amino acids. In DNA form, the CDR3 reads TGTGCCTGGAGTAGGGTTACGGGACAGATCTTC. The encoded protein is CAWSRVTGQIF.

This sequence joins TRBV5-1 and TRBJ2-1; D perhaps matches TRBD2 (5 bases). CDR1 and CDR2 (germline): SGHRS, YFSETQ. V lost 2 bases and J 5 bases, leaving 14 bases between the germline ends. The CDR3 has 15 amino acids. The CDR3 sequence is CASSLGAVPDNEQFF. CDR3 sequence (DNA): TGCGCCAGCAGCTTAGGAGCGGTACCTGACAATGAGCAGTTCTTC. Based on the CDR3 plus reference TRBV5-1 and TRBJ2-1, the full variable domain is KAGVTQTPRYLIKTRGQQVTLSCSPISGHRSVSWYQQTPGQGLQFLFEYFSETQRNKGNFPGRFSGRQFSNSRSEMNVSTLELGDSALYLCASSLGAVPDNEQFFGPGTRLTVL.

CDR3 residues: CASSVAGSGNTIYF. DNA for the CDR3: TGTGCCAGCAGCGTAGCGGGATCTGGAAACACCATATATTTT. The chain uses TRBV9 and TRBJ1-3; D call uncertain. This CDR3 is built from 14 residues. CDR1 is SGDLS and CDR2 is YYNGEE in the germline V gene. The ends were cut back, 0 bases at V and 1 base at J, with 5 bases in the middle.

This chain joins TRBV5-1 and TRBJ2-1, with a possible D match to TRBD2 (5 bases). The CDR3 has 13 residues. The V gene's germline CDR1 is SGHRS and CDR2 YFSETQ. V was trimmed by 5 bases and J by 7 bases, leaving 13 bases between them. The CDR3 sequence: CASRERVGNEQFF. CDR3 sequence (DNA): TGCGCCAGCAGAGAGAGGGTAGGTAATGAGCAGTTCTTC.

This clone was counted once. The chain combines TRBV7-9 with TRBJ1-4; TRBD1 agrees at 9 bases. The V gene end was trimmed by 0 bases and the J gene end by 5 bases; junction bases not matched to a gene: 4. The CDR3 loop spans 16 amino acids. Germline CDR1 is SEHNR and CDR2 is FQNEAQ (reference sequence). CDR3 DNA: TGTGCCAGCAGCTTAGCTTCTGGGACAGGGAATGAAAAACTGTTTTTT. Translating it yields CASSLASGTGNEKLFF.

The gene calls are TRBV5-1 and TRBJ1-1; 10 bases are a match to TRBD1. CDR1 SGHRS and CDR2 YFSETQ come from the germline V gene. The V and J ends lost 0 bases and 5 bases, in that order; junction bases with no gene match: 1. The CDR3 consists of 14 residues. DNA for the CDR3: TGCGCCAGCAGCTTGGGGACAGGGGGAACTGAAGCTTTCTTT. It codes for CASSLGTGGTEAFF.

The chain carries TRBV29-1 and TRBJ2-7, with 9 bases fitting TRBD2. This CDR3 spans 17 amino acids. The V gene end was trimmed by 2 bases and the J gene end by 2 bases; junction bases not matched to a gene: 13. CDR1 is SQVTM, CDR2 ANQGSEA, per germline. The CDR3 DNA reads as TGCAGCGTTGAAACGCGGGGGGGAGGGGTCTGTCCCTACGAGCAGTACTTC. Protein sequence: CSVETRGGGVCPYEQYF.

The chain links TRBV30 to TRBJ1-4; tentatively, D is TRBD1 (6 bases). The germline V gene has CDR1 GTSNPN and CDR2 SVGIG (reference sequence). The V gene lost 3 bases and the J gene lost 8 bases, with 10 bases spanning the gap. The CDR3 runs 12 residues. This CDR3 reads CAWRYTGEKLFF. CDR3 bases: TGTGCCTGGAGATATACAGGGGAAAAACTGTTTTTT.

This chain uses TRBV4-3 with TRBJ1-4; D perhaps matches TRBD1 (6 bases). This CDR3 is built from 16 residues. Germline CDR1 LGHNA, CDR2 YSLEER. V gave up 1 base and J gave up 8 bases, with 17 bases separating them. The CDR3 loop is CASSQGPGESGEKLFF. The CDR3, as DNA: TGCGCCAGCAGCCAAGGCCCAGGGGAAAGTGGCGAAAAACTGTTTTTT.

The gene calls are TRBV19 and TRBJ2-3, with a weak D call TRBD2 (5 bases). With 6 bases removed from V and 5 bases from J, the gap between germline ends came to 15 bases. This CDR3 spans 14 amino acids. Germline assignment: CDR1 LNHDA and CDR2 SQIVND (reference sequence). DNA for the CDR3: TGTGCCAGTAGCTTTCGGATCGGGGAAGATACGCAGTATTTT. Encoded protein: CASSFRIGEDTQYF.